These 32 T cell receptor beta chains were all obtained from the same sample, sequenced in a study of blood T cell repertoires in COVID-19. Repertoires were generated with immunoSEQ multiplex PCR, while TCRdb's copy carries only in-frame clones and drops some. The table shows around 50,000 clones, with roughly four fifths occurring only once. The sample was peripheral blood. The receptors come from a woman of 80 years or more with acute or convalescent COVID-19.

The chain has TRBV11-2 and TRBJ2-1, with D tentatively TRBD1 (5 bases). The CDR3 length is 14 residues. Trimming took 5 bases from V and 5 from J, leaving 13 bases between them. From germline, CDR1 is SGHAT and CDR2 FQNNGV. The CDR3: CASSPRTRNNEQFF. The DNA of the CDR3 is TGTGCCAGCAGCCCCCGGACACGGAACAATGAGCAGTTCTTC.

The table lists this clone with a count of one. The DNA for the CDR3 is TGTGCCAGCAGTGAAGCATTGACAGTCTTCGGGGAGCAGTACTTC. Translating it yields CASSEALTVFGEQYF. The rearrangement links TRBV2 to TRBJ2-7, with D tentatively TRBD1 (5 bases). V gave up 0 bases and J gave up 7 bases, with 16 bases separating them. The CDR3 covers 15 residues. CDR1 SNHLY and CDR2 FYNNEI come from the germline V gene.

The genes are TRBV10-1 and TRBJ2-1, with D maybe TRBD2 (5 bases). Germline values: CDR1 WNHNN, CDR2 SYGVQD (reference sequence). The CDR3 consists of 14 residues. The V end lost 4 bases, the J end lost 6 bases, and 13 bases lay between the germline ends. CDR3 amino acids: CASSAAGSSNEQFF. CDR3 in DNA: TGCGCCAGCAGTGCGGCGGGCTCCAGCAATGAGCAGTTCTTC.

The V and J genes are TRBV11-2 and TRBJ1-3; D might be TRBD1 (5 bases). CDR1 SGHAT and CDR2 FQNNGV come from the germline V gene. V was clipped by 3 bases and J by 0 bases, with 9 bases between them. The CDR3 consists of 15 residues. The CDR3 DNA sequence: TGTGCCAGCAGCTTTGCCGACAGCTCTGGAAACACCATATATTTT. Its translation is CASSFADSSGNTIYF.

This chain links TRBV6-6 with TRBJ2-1, with a possible D match to TRBD2 (5 bases). V shed 0 bases and J shed 3 bases, with 6 bases lying between them. This CDR3 comprises 14 residues. CDR1 is MNHNY and CDR2 is SVGAGI in the germline V gene (reference sequence). CDR3 protein: CASSYSRVYNEQFF. DNA of the CDR3: TGTGCCAGCAGTTACTCGCGGGTCTACAATGAGCAGTTCTTC.

This clone came up once. This rearrangement joins TRBV28 to TRBJ2-2; D may be TRBD1 (6 bases). Trimming took 10 bases from V and 4 from J, leaving 16 bases between them. CDR3 length equals 14 residues. Germline V gives CDR1 MDHEN, CDR2 SYDVKM. The CDR3 DNA is TGTGCCACCATCACAGGGCTACCCACCGGGGAGCTGTTTTTT. Protein: CATITGLPTGELFF.

The chain is built from TRBV28 and TRBJ2-5; 7 bases fit TRBD2. The CDR3 runs 17 residues. The germline CDR1 and CDR2 sequences are MDHEN and SYDVKM. With V trimmed by 3 bases and J by 9 bases, 19 bases remained unmatched. The CDR3 bases are TGTGCCAGCAGTTTTGGTGGGGGGGACTTCCCCATCCCCGCCCAGTACTTC. This gives the protein CASSFGGGDFPIPAQYF.

V gene TRBV28 combines with J gene TRBJ2-7, with D possibly being TRBD2 (7 bases). The CDR3 extends over 14 amino acids. V was cut by 3 bases and J by 3 bases, with 12 bases left in between. CDR1 and CDR2 from the germline V gene are MDHEN and SYDVKM. The CDR3 here is CASSLWEGVYEQYF. The CDR3 region has the DNA TGTGCCAGCAGTTTGTGGGAGGGGGTCTACGAGCAGTACTTC.

V gene TRBV10-3 combines with J gene TRBJ2-2; D might be TRBD2 (7 bases). This CDR3 contains 16 residues. Germline V CDR1 and CDR2: ENHRY, SYGVKD. V lost 6 bases, J lost 5 bases, and 19 bases lay in between. CDR3 residues: CAISGVGGGPTGELFF. For the CDR3, the DNA is TGTGCCATCAGCGGGGTTGGCGGGGGCCCAACCGGGGAGCTGTTTTTT.

The chain joins TRBV7-2 to TRBJ2-5; maybe TRBD2 (5 bases). CDR3 length equals 14 residues. The V end lost 5 bases, the J end lost 2 bases, and 12 bases lay between the germline ends. The germline CDR1 and CDR2 sequences are SGHTA and FQGNSA. The CDR3 coding sequence is TGTGCCAGCAGCGTTAGGACGGGACAAGAGACCCAGTACTTC. It yields the protein CASSVRTGQETQYF.

CDR3: CASSFDGSSYEQYF. DNA of the CDR3: TGTGCCAGCAGTTTCGATGGGAGCTCCTACGAGCAGTACTTC. The chain uses TRBV6-7 and TRBJ2-7, with D maybe TRBD2 (5 bases). TRBV6-7 is identified as an open reading frame with a role that is uncertain. Trimming left V 4 bases short and J 0 bases short, with 10 bases between. The CDR3 extends over 14 amino acids.

V usage is TRBV5-1 and J usage is TRBJ2-1, with TRBD2 identical over 11 bases. Germline V lookup: CDR1 SGHRS, CDR2 YFSETQ. The CDR3 runs to 16 residues. The trim removed 2 bases at V and 4 bases at J, leaving 5 bases unmatched. DNA for the CDR3: TGCGCCAGCAGCTTACCGGGACTAGCGGAGTACAATGAGCAGTTCTTC. This encodes CASSLPGLAEYNEQFF.

The V call is TRBV3-1 (or the pseudogene TRBV3-2), the J call TRBJ1-5; maybe TRBD1 (6 bases). Germline V gives CDR1 LGHDT, CDR2 YNNKEL (reference sequence). The CDR3 has 15 amino acids. The V gene lost 0 bases and the J gene lost 6 bases, with 12 bases spanning the gap. The CDR3 sequence: CASSQDRGPFQPQHF. The CDR3 DNA reads as TGTGCCAGCAGCCAAGACAGGGGACCGTTTCAGCCCCAGCATTTT.

The chain joins TRBV13 to TRBJ2-1, with unresolved D. V was shortened by 5 bases and J by 7 bases, with 12 bases between the two germline ends. The germline CDR1 and CDR2 sequences are PRHDT and FYEKMQ (reference sequence). This CDR3 comprises 13 residues. CDR3 loop: CASSPKTRNEQFF. The CDR3 DNA reads as TGTGCCAGCAGCCCGAAAACGCGTAATGAGCAGTTCTTC.

The chain carries TRBV4-1 and TRBJ2-6, with 9 nucleotides matching TRBD1. Germline V gene sequence: CDR1 MGHRA, CDR2 YSYEKL. The CDR3 length is 18 residues. V shed 1 base, J shed 0 bases, and the junction held 4 bases outside the gene matches. The CDR3 bases are TGCGCCAGCAGCCAAGGTGGGACAGGGCCCTCTGGGGCCAACGTCCTGACTTTC. This translates into CASSQGGTGPSGANVLTF.

The rearrangement links TRBV29-1 to TRBJ1-5; unclear D gene. The germline V and J ends were trimmed by 3 bases and 7 bases, with 10 bases remaining between them. Per germline, CDR1 SQVTM and CDR2 ANQGSEA. The CDR3 is 12 residues long. In DNA, the CDR3 is TGCAGCGTTGACGAGAAACTCCAGCCCCAGCATTTT. This codes for CSVDEKLQPQHF. Supplemented by reference TRBV29-1 and TRBJ1-5, the full variable domain reads SAVISQKPSRDICQRGTSLTIQCQVDSQVTMMFWYRQQPGQSLTLIATANQGSEATYESGFVIDKFPISRPNLTFSTLTVSNMSPEDSSIYLCSVDEKLQPQHFGDGTRLSIL.

V gene TRBV27 combines with J gene TRBJ1-2; D perhaps matches TRBD1 (6 bases). Germline V gene lookup returns CDR1 MNHEY and CDR2 SMNVEV (reference sequence). V dropped 5 bases and J dropped 4 bases, with 8 bases sitting between them. This CDR3 is built from 12 residues. The CDR3 DNA follows: TGTGCCAGCAGTGGGGGCTTCTATGGCTACACCTTC. Amino acids: CASSGGFYGYTF.

The rearrangement links TRBV28 to TRBJ1-2; weak D call: TRBD1 (6 bases). CDR1 is MDHEN, CDR2 SYDVKM, per germline. CDR3 length: 12 residues. The ends were cut back, 6 bases at V and 6 bases at J, with 11 bases in the middle. CDR3 sequence (DNA): TGTGCCAGCAGCACAGGGCTTAATGGCTACACCTTC. Its translation is CASSTGLNGYTF.

As DNA, the CDR3 is TGCGCCAGCACCCAAACCTCGACAGGGTGGACCGGGGAGCTGTTTTTT. Amino acids: CASTQTSTGWTGELFF. This chain joins TRBV5-1 and TRBJ2-2, with 7 nucleotides matching TRBD1. Losses at the gene ends were 6 bases for V and 5 bases for J; bases not matched to a gene: 13. The CDR3 loop spans 16 amino acids. The V gene's germline CDR1 is SGHRS and CDR2 YFSETQ.

The chain carries TRBV28 and TRBJ1-5; D may be TRBD1 (6 bases). V lost 5 bases and J 4 bases, leaving 15 bases between the germline ends. The CDR3 sequence is 15 residues long. The germline gives CDR1 MDHEN, CDR2 SYDVKM. In DNA form, the CDR3 reads TGTGCCAGCAGTAAAGGGGGGGATCTTAATCAGCCCCAGCATTTT. This translates into CASSKGGDLNQPQHF.

The chain recombines TRBV19 with TRBJ1-3, with 7 bases lining up with TRBD1. The CDR3 runs 15 residues. Germline values: CDR1 LNHDA, CDR2 SQIVND (reference sequence). The trim removed 6 bases at V and 7 bases at J, leaving 12 bases unmatched. The CDR3, as DNA: TGTGCCAGTAGCCAGGGGGAATCGAGTAGGAACACCATATATTTT. It specifies CASSQGESSRNTIYF.

CDR3 residues: CASSPRTDGYGYTF. CDR3 DNA sequence: TGTGCCAGCAGCCCAAGGACAGACGGCTATGGCTACACCTTC. This chain links TRBV7-2 with TRBJ1-2, with D possibly TRBD1 on 6 matching bases. Germline lookup yields CDR1 SGHTA and CDR2 FQGNSA. The CDR3 runs to 14 residues. The V end was cut by 5 bases, the J end by 4 bases, with 14 bases between.

This clone was counted once. The chain carries TRBV29-1 and TRBJ1-5; no firm D call. The CDR3 sequence is 13 residues long. V was cut by 2 bases and J by 0 bases, with 5 bases left in between. The germline gives CDR1 SQVTM, CDR2 ANQGSEA. CDR3 sequence (DNA): TGCAGCGTTGAAATAGATAGCAATCAGCCCCAGCATTTT. It yields the protein CSVEIDSNQPQHF.

The chain joins TRBV29-1 to TRBJ2-1; D is perhaps TRBD1 (5 bases). Germline V lookup: CDR1 SQVTM, CDR2 ANQGSEA. The germline V and J ends were trimmed by 3 bases and 0 bases, with 9 bases remaining between them. This CDR3 comprises 14 residues. CDR3 region: CSVDRVSSYNEQFF. The CDR3 DNA reads TGCAGCGTTGACAGGGTTAGCTCCTACAATGAGCAGTTCTTC.

The V gene is TRBV18, the J gene TRBJ1-1; possibly TRBD1 for D (5 bases). This CDR3 region has 16 residues. Trimming shortened V by 3 bases and J by 6 bases, and 20 bases separated the two germline ends. In germline, CDR1 is KGHSH, CDR2 LQKENI. CDR3 DNA sequence: TGTGCCAGCTCACCCCAGATGGGAGGGGTAATATCTGAAGCTTTCTTT. It codes for CASSPQMGGVISEAFF.

DNA of the CDR3: TGTGCTAGTGGTTTGGTTCAGGGTTACCAAGAGACCCAGTACTTC. Translated: CASGLVQGYQETQYF. V is TRBV12-5 and J is TRBJ2-5; TRBD1 might be the D (5 bases). V was shortened by 0 bases and J by 0 bases, with 8 bases between the two germline ends. This CDR3 comprises 15 residues. Per germline, CDR1 LGHNT and CDR2 FRNRAP.

This clone was found a few times. The chain carries TRBV27 and TRBJ2-6; possibly TRBD2 for D (6 bases). The germline V and J ends were trimmed by 3 bases and 4 bases, with 10 bases remaining between them. The germline V gene encodes CDR1 MNHEY and CDR2 SMNVEV (reference sequence). This CDR3 has 15 residues. In DNA form, the CDR3 reads TGTGCCAGCAGTTTCGGAGGGGACGGGGCCAACGTCCTGACTTTC. Its protein is CASSFGGDGANVLTF.

In DNA, the CDR3 is TGTGCCAGCAGCCAAGCAGGGCCCGGGGAGCTGTTTTTT. It translates to CASSQAGPGELFF. V and J are TRBV3-1 (or the pseudogene TRBV3-2) and TRBJ2-2, with D possibly being TRBD1 (5 bases). The ends were cut back, 1 base at V and 6 bases at J, with 6 bases in the middle. The CDR3 extends over 13 amino acids. CDR1 is LGHDT and CDR2 is YNNKEL in the germline V gene (reference sequence).

V usage is TRBV6-2 or TRBV6-3 and J usage is TRBJ2-7; D is ambiguous. Germline V lookup: CDR1 MNHEY, CDR2 SVGEGT. Between the trimmed V and J ends, which lost 4 bases and 0 bases, there was a span of 13 bases. The CDR3 runs 15 residues. In DNA, the CDR3 is TGTGCCAGCAGTTCTATGGGCGTTAGCTCCTACGAGCAGTACTTC. It encodes CASSSMGVSSYEQYF.

The chain is built from TRBV14 and TRBJ2-3; 9 positions match TRBD1. There are 14 residues in the CDR3. Germline assignment: CDR1 SGHDN and CDR2 FVKESK. Trimming took 4 bases from V and 4 from J; bases not matched to a gene: 3. Here the CDR3 DNA reads TGTGCCAGCAGCCCGACAGGGGGGGCAGATACGCAGTATTTT. Protein: CASSPTGGADTQYF.

The chain is built from TRBV27 and TRBJ2-7; TRBD2 matches 9 bases. The length of the CDR3 is 15 residues. Germline V lookup: CDR1 MNHEY, CDR2 SMNVEV (reference sequence). V was pared by 3 bases and J by 3 bases, with 6 bases of the junction left unmatched. CDR3 DNA: TGTGCCAGCAGTTTGACCGGGACTAGCTACTACGAGCAGTACTTC. Translation gives CASSLTGTSYYEQYF.

This chain joins TRBV27 and TRBJ2-6, with 9 nucleotides matching TRBD2. Germline loops: CDR1 MNHEY, CDR2 SMNVEV (reference sequence). The CDR3 runs 16 residues. The junction had 6 bases not matched to a gene; V was cut back by 6 bases and J by 3 bases. The CDR3 spells CASRGLAGDGANVLTF. The CDR3 bases are TGTGCCAGCAGGGGACTAGCTGGAGATGGGGCCAACGTCCTGACTTTC. Based on the CDR3 plus reference TRBV27 and TRBJ2-6, the full variable domain is EAQVTQNPRYLITVTGKKLTVTCSQNMNHEYMSWYRQDPGLGLRQIYYSMNVEVTDKGDVPEGYKVSRKEKRNFPLILESPSPNQTSLYFCASRGLAGDGANVLTFGAGSRLTVL.